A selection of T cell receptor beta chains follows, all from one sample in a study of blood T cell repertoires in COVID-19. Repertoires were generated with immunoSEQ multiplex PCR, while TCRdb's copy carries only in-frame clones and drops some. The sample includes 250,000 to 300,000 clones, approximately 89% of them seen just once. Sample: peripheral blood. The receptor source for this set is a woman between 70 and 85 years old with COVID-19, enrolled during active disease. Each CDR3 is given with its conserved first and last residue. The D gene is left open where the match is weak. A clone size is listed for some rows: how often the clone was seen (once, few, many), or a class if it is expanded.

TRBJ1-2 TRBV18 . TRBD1 TGTGCCAGCTCACCCGGGACAGGGATGGTTCGATATGGCTACACCTTC CASSPGTGMVRYGYTF
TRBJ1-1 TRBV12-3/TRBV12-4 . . TGTGCCAGCAGTTTCCCGGGCACTGAAGCTTTCTTT CASSFPGTEAFF
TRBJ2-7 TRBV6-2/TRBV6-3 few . TGTGCCAGCAGTAAGGCCTCAAGGTCGAGGGAGCAGTACTTC CASSKASRSREQYF
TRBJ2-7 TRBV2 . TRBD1 TGTGCCAGCAGTGTTTTAGGTGACAGGGGAGGACCAGAGCAGTACTTC CASSVLGDRGGPEQYF
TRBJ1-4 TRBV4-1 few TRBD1 TGCGCCAGCAGCACCCGGGACAGGGAAGGCGAAAAACTGTTTTTT CASSTRDREGEKLFF
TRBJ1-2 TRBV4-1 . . TGCGCCAGCAGCCAAGATTTCGGAGGCCGTGGCTACACCTTC CASSQDFGGRGYTF
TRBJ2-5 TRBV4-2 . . TGTGCCAGCAGCCAAGATCCCCAGGAAGAGACCCAGTACTTC CASSQDPQEETQYF
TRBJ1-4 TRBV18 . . TGTGCCAGCTCAACGTCCCGCGCAACTAATGAAAAACTGTTTTTT CASSTSRATNEKLFF
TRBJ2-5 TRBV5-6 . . TGTGCCAGCAGCTTCCTCGGCGGGGCCTTGGAGACCCAGTACTTC CASSFLGGALETQYF
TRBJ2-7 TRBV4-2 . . TGTGCCAGCAGCCAAGAATGGCAGTACACCTACGAGCAGTACTTC CASSQEWQYTYEQYF
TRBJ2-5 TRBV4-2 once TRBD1 TGTGCCAGCAGCCAAGATCAGGCTGAGGGGGCGCTGGAGACCCAGTACTTC CASSQDQAEGALETQYF
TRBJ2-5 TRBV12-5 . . TGTGCTAGTGGTTTTCGGGGTCTCTACCAAGAGACCCAGTACTTC CASGFRGLYQETQYF
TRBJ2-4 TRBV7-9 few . TGTGCCAGCAGCTTAGCGTACGAGGGTTTAGCCAAAAACATTCAGTACTTC CASSLAYEGLAKNIQYF
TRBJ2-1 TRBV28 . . TGTGCCAGCAGTCTAATTTCCACCTACAATGAGCAGTTCTTC CASSLISTYNEQFF
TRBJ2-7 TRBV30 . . TGTGCCTGGAGACGAGACAGGTACTCCTACGAGCAGTACTTC CAWRRDRYSYEQYF
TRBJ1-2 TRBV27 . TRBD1 TGTGCCAGCAGTTTTCACAGGGGAGTTTACACCTTC CASSFHRGVYTF
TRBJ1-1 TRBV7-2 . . TGTGCCAGCAGCCCCCAGGCAGGAATTGAAGCTTTCTTT CASSPQAGIEAFF
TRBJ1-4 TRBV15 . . TGTGCCACCAGCACCACAGACAGATTTAATGAAAAACTGTTTTTT CATSTTDRFNEKLFF
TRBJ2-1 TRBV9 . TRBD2 TGTGCCAGCAGCGTAGATCCCAGTCCTAGCGGGTACAATGAGCAGTTCTTC CASSVDPSPSGYNEQFF
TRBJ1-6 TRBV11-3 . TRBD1 TGTGCCAGCAGCTTCGGGACAGGGTACAATAATTCACCCCTCCACTTT CASSFGTGYNNSPLHF
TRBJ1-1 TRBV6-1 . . TGTGCCAGCAGTGATCGTCAGGACTCTGAAGCTTTCTTT CASSDRQDSEAFF
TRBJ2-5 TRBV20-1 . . TGCAGTGCCAGCCAAGAGACCCAGTACTTC CSASQETQYF
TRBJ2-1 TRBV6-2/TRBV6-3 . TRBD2 TGTGCCAGCAGTTACTTCGCGGGAGGGTTGAATGAGCAGTTCTTC CASSYFAGGLNEQFF
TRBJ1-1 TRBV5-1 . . TGCGCCAGCAGCTTTGGGAACAGGGAGAACACTGAAGCTTTCTTT CASSFGNRENTEAFF
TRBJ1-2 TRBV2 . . TGTGCCAGCAGTTGGTCCCTCTATTATGGCTACACCTTC CASSWSLYYGYTF
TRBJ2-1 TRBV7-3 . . TGTGCCAGCAGCTTAAGTGGGAGTATCGATGAGCAGTTCTTC CASSLSGSIDEQFF
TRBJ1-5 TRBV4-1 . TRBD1 TGCGCCAGCAGCCAAGAGTCCAGGGGGTATAGCAATCAGCCCCAGCATTTT CASSQESRGYSNQPQHF
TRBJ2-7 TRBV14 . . TGTGCCAGCAGCTCCCTTTACGAGCAGTACTTC CASSSLYEQYF
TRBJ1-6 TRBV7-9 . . TGTGCCAGCAGCTCTCGGGACAATAATTCACCCCTCCACTTT CASSSRDNNSPLHF
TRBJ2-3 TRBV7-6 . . TGTGCCAGCAGCTTAGATAGACAGAGCACAGATACGCAGTATTTT CASSLDRQSTDTQYF
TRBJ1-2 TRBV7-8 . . TGTGCCAGCAGCACTACACAGGGTTTGGCGCTCTATGGCTACACCTTC CASSTTQGLALYGYTF
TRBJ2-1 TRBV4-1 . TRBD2 TGCGCCAGCAGCCAAGAAACGATAAGACTAGCGGGAAATGAGCAGTTCTTC CASSQETIRLAGNEQFF
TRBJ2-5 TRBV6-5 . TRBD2 TGTGCCAGCAGTCGCGGACTAGATGAGACCCAGTACTTC CASSRGLDETQYF
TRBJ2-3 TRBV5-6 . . TGTGCCAGCAGCTTCCTTAGACAGACAATCACAGATACGCAGTATTTT CASSFLRQTITDTQYF
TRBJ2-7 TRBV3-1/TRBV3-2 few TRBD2 TGTGCCAGCAGCTCAGTAGCGGGAGGGGGCCAATTCTCCTACGAGCAGTACTTC CASSSVAGGGQFSYEQYF
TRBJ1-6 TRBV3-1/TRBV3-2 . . TGTGCCAGCAGCCAAGTCCGTTATTCACCCCTCCACTTT CASSQVRYSPLHF
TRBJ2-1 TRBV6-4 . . TGTGCCAGCAGCGCCGGACTGAATACCTACAATGAGCAGTTCTTC CASSAGLNTYNEQFF
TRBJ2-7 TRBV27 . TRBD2 TGTGCCAGCAGTTGGTTGTCGGGACTAGCGGGAGTGTACGAGCAGTACTTC CASSWLSGLAGVYEQYF
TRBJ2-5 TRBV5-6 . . TGTGCCAGCAGCTTGGACACCCAAGAGACCCAGTACTTC CASSLDTQETQYF
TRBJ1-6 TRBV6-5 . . TGTGCCAGCAGTTACGGCAGGGGAGATAATTCACCCCTCCACTTT CASSYGRGDNSPLHF
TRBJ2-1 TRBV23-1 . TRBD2 TGCGCCAGCAGTCAACCCGGACTAGCGGGAATCTTGCATAGCTCCTACAATGAGCAGTTCTTC CASSQPGLAGILHSSYNEQFF
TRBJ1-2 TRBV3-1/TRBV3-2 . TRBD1 TGTGCCAGCAGCCAAGGGGACAGGGGTATGCGTGGCTACACCTTC CASSQGDRGMRGYTF
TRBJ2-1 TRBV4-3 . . TGCGCCAGCAGCCAAGAAACGGGGACATCATTATACAATGAGCAGTTCTTC CASSQETGTSLYNEQFF